This T cell receptor (beta chain) was obtained from a study of control samples from healthy donors and cancer patients. This clone was seen once. Sequencing was performed with immunoSEQ multiplex PCR; in TCRdb, only in-frame clones are kept and a portion is missing. The table lists about 130,000 clones, roughly 91% of them singletons, with roughly 1.7% in the top ten. This CDR3 spans 15 amino acids. Germline lookup yields CDR1 SGHVS and CDR2 FNYEAQ. The germline V and J ends were trimmed by 9 bases and 2 bases, with 19 bases remaining between them. Sample: PBMCs. This rearrangement joins TRBV7-6 to TRBJ1-1, with D perhaps matching TRBD1 (5 bases). This clonotype originated in a man aged 45-60 years with head and neck cancer. The CDR3 bases are TGTGCCAGTAAACTCAACCGCGGGACCAACACTGAAGCTTTCTTT. Its protein product is CASKLNRGTNTEAFF.